These 19 T cell receptor beta chains originate from one sample sequenced in a study of T cells and Merkel cell carcinoma outcomes. Only in-frame clones appear in the TCRdb table, and some are missing; sequencing was by immunoSEQ multiplex PCR. The sample carries approximately 2,000 clones, more than 60% recorded once. The sequencing sample was made of tumor tissue from Merkel cell carcinoma. The receptors stem from a human donor with Merkel cell carcinoma.

V is TRBV5-1 and J is TRBJ2-3; D is ambiguous. The CDR3 contains 14 residues. Trimming cost V 0 bases and J 4 bases, with 9 bases left between them. CDR1 is SGHRS and CDR2 is YFSETQ in the germline V gene. CDR3 in amino acids: CASSLETVADTQYF. In DNA, the CDR3 is TGCGCCAGCAGCTTGGAGACGGTGGCAGATACGCAGTATTTT.

This chain joins TRBV7-2 and TRBJ1-1; TRBD1 is a possible D gene (6 bases). V was trimmed by 2 bases and J by 11 bases, leaving 12 bases between them. The CDR3 is 12 amino acids. Germline V gene lookup returns CDR1 SGHTA and CDR2 FQGNSA. The DNA of the CDR3 is TGTGCCAGCAGCTTACAGGGGTCCCAGGCTTTCTTT. The encoded protein is CASSLQGSQAFF. Using reference TRBV7-2 and TRBJ1-1 for the parts outside the CDR3, the full variable domain is GAGVSQSPSNKVTEKGKDVELRCDPISGHTALYWYRQSLGQGLEFLIYFQGNSAPDKSGLPSDRFSAERTGGSVSTLTIQRTQQEDSAVYLCASSLQGSQAFFGQGTRLTVV.

The chain carries TRBV9 and TRBJ2-2; D is undetermined. Germline V gives CDR1 SGDLS, CDR2 YYNGEE. Trimming removed 9 bases from V and 6 bases from J, with 3 bases in between. The CDR3 contains 9 residues. CDR3 sequence: CATAGELFF. CDR3 bases: TGTGCCACCGCCGGGGAGCTGTTTTTT.

This chain joins TRBV30 and TRBJ2-2, with no clear D. Trimming took off 2 bases at V and 6 bases at J, with 4 bases between the two ends. Germline CDR1 and CDR2: GTSNPN and SVGIG (reference sequence). The CDR3 length is 11 residues. The chain's CDR3 is CAWSFSGELFF. For the CDR3, the DNA is TGTGCCTGGAGTTTCTCCGGGGAGCTGTTTTTT. The full variable domain, with the rest looked up from reference TRBV30 and TRBJ2-2, is SQTIHQWPATLVQPVGSPLSLECTVEGTSNPNLYWYRQAAGRGLQLLFYSVGIGQISSEVPQNLSASRPQDRQFILSSKKLLLSDSGFYLCAWSFSGELFFGEGSRLTVL.

The chain recombines TRBV19 with TRBJ2-7, with D possibly matching TRBD2 (6 bases). CDR1 is LNHDA and CDR2 is SQIVND in the germline V gene (reference sequence). The germline V and J ends were trimmed by 3 bases and 3 bases, with 9 bases remaining between them. The CDR3 has 13 residues. The CDR3 sequence is CASSMGGGYEQYF. The CDR3 DNA reads as TGTGCCAGTAGTATGGGAGGTGGCTACGAGCAGTACTTC.

V and J are TRBV2 and TRBJ1-1, with D perhaps TRBD1 (5 bases). Trimming shortened V by 5 bases and J by 1 base, and 14 bases separated the two germline ends. The CDR3 is 15 amino acids. CDR1 is SNHLY, CDR2 FYNNEI, per germline. The CDR3 DNA is TGTGCCAGCAGTCCACAGGACCCCCGGAACACTGAAGCTTTCTTT. Amino acid sequence: CASSPQDPRNTEAFF.

This chain connects TRBV10-1 to TRBJ2-7, with D unresolved. Germline CDR1 is WNHNN and CDR2 is SYGVQD (reference sequence). Trimming removed 4 bases from V and 4 bases from J, with 11 bases in between. The CDR3 contains 13 residues. CDR3 region: CASSASGSYEQYF. The CDR3 DNA reads as TGCGCCAGCAGTGCCTCCGGCAGTTACGAGCAGTACTTC.

This clone was counted only a few times. CDR3 amino acids: CASSPDRGHTIYF. The CDR3 DNA is TGTGCCAGTAGCCCTGACAGGGGGCACACCATATATTTT. The genes are TRBV19 and TRBJ1-3; 10 nucleotides match TRBD1. The germline V gene has CDR1 LNHDA and CDR2 SQIVND (reference sequence). CDR3 size: 13 residues. The V and J ends lost 6 bases and 8 bases, in that order; junction bases with no gene match: 4.

The genes are TRBV7-8 and TRBJ1-4; perhaps TRBD1 as D (6 bases). Germline lookup yields CDR1 SGHVS and CDR2 FQNEAQ. Trimming stripped 0 bases from V and 8 bases from J, with 25 bases between. The CDR3 runs to 19 residues. CDR3: CASSLAGASMALGREKLFF. The CDR3 coding sequence is TGTGCCAGCAGCTTAGCGGGGGCCTCCATGGCCCTCGGGAGAGAAAAACTGTTTTTT.

This clone was observed a single time. The J gene is TRBJ2-7, the V gene TRBV7-2, with 7 bases matching TRBD1. Germline assignment: CDR1 SGHTA and CDR2 FQGNSA. V lost 6 bases to trimming and J lost 4 bases; unmatched junction nucleotides: 9. The CDR3 spans 14 residues. Here the CDR3 reads CASRALTGVYEQYF. For the CDR3, the DNA is TGTGCCAGCAGAGCATTAACAGGGGTTTACGAGCAGTACTTC.

The chain carries TRBV18 and TRBJ2-2; D is unclear. Looked up from germline, CDR1 is KGHSH and CDR2 is LQKENI. The CDR3 consists of 11 residues. The V gene lost 8 bases and the J gene lost 5 bases, with 6 bases spanning the gap. DNA for the CDR3: TGTGCCAGCACACGGACCGGGGAGCTGTTTTTT. Translating it yields CASTRTGELFF.

This clone was picked up a small number of times. The chain carries TRBV14 and TRBJ1-5; no reliable D call. Looked up from germline, CDR1 is SGHDN and CDR2 is FVKESK. V was cut by 1 base and J by 7 bases, with 8 bases left in between. The CDR3 consists of 13 residues. The CDR3 DNA reads TGTGCCAGCAGCCAAGGTTTGGGCCAGCCCCAGCATTTT. Protein: CASSQGLGQPQHF.

V and J are TRBV15 and TRBJ1-1; possibly TRBD1 for D (5 bases). Germline V gives CDR1 LNHNV, CDR2 YYDKDF (reference sequence). The CDR3 has 18 residues. V lost 2 bases to trimming and J lost 1 base, with 20 bases between them. CDR3 residues: CATSRISGKGKKNTEAFF. The CDR3 region has the DNA TGTGCCACCAGCAGAATTTCAGGGAAAGGGAAGAAGAACACTGAAGCTTTCTTT.

The chain combines TRBV10-3 with TRBJ2-7, with 12 bases lining up with TRBD2. Germline CDR1 is ENHRY and CDR2 is SYGVKD. V was clipped by 10 bases and J by 4 bases; unmatched bases: 14. The CDR3 is 16 residues long. The CDR3 sequence: CANTTPRTSGEYEQYF. The CDR3, as DNA: TGTGCCAACACAACCCCCAGGACTAGCGGGGAGTACGAGCAGTACTTC.

The chain joins TRBV7-8 to TRBJ1-3, with 8 bases aligning to TRBD1. The CDR3 consists of 16 residues. CDR1 is SGHVS, CDR2 FQNEAQ, per germline. J gave up 0 bases and V 6 bases, and 7 bases lay outside the gene matches. CDR3 sequence reads: CASRQGQGSSGNTIYF. Here the CDR3 DNA reads TGTGCCAGCAGACAAGGACAGGGAAGCTCTGGAAACACCATATATTTT.

The V and J genes are TRBV4-3 and TRBJ1-1, with 9 bases identical to TRBD1. CDR1 and CDR2 (germline): LGHNA, YSLEER. The CDR3 extends over 15 amino acids. With V trimmed by 2 bases and J by 4 bases, 5 bases remained unmatched. As DNA, the CDR3 is TGCGCCAGCAGCCAAAGTTGGACAGGGGCCACTGAAGCTTTCTTT. This sequence encodes CASSQSWTGATEAFF.

The CDR3 coding sequence is TGTGCCAGCAGCTTCACGGGTAATCAGCCCCAGCATTTT. It specifies CASSFTGNQPQHF. The chain is built from TRBV11-2 and TRBJ1-5; D remains unclear. Trimming cost V 3 bases and J 4 bases, with 7 bases left between them. Germline CDR1 and CDR2: SGHAT and FQNNGV. This CDR3 is built from 13 residues.

The rearrangement joins TRBV19 to TRBJ1-1; D is ambiguous. The CDR3 has 16 amino acids. Trimming stripped 5 bases from V and 4 bases from J, with 20 bases between. Per germline, CDR1 LNHDA and CDR2 SQIVND (reference sequence). CDR3 residues: CASSSSDTGVSTEAFF. The CDR3 coding sequence is TGTGCCAGTAGTTCGAGTGACACGGGTGTCTCCACTGAAGCTTTCTTT.

The gene calls are TRBV7-9 and TRBJ2-2, with a weak D call TRBD2 (7 bases). Germline V gene sequence: CDR1 SEHNR, CDR2 FQNEAQ (reference sequence). Trimming took 3 bases from V and 0 from J, leaving 11 bases between them. The CDR3 has 16 amino acids. CDR3 bases: TGTGCCAGCAGCTTGGGGGGGGCCCCGAACACCGGGGAGCTGTTTTTT. Translated, it gives CASSLGGAPNTGELFF. Filled out from reference TRBV7-9 and TRBJ2-2, the complete variable domain reads DTGVSQNPRHKITKRGQNVTFRCDPISEHNRLYWYRQTLGQGPEFLTYFQNEAQLEKSRLLSDRFSAERPKGSFSTLEIQRTEQGDSAMYLCASSLGGAPNTGELFFGEGSRLTVL.